Following are 5 T cell receptor beta chains from one sample sequenced in a study of blood T cell repertoires in COVID-19. Profiling relied on immunoSEQ multiplex PCR, and the TCRdb table lists in-frame clones only, not all of them. This table holds roughly 21,000 clones, 86% found once. The sequenced sample was peripheral blood. These receptor sequences come from a human donor with acute or convalescent COVID-19. The donor label of this sample is uncertain.

The count of this clone is one. J is TRBJ1-1 and V is TRBV19; TRBD1 agrees at 7 bases. Trimming at V came to 4 bases and at J to 1 base, leaving 3 bases not matched to a gene. Germline V CDR1 and CDR2: LNHDA, SQIVND (reference sequence). This CDR3 spans 14 amino acids. CDR3 protein: CASSSQGGNTEAFF. The CDR3 coding sequence is TGTGCCAGTAGTAGTCAGGGGGGGAACACTGAAGCTTTCTTT.

The CDR3 loop reads CAWTRLAGVTGELFF. CDR3 coding DNA: TGTGCCTGGACCCGACTAGCGGGAGTCACCGGGGAGCTGTTTTTT. V is TRBV30 and J is TRBJ2-2; 12 bases map to TRBD2. This CDR3 has 15 residues. Germline CDR1 and CDR2: GTSNPN and SVGIG (reference sequence). Germline trimming cut 4 bases from V and 4 bases from J; bases unmatched to any gene: 4. Looking up the rest from reference TRBV30 and TRBJ2-2 gives the full variable domain: SQTIHQWPATLVQPVGSPLSLECTVEGTSNPNLYWYRQAAGRGLQLLFYSVGIGQISSEVPQNLSASRPQDRQFILSSKKLLLSDSGFYLCAWTRLAGVTGELFFGEGSRLTVL.

The gene calls are TRBV5-1 and TRBJ1-4; tentative D call: TRBD1 (5 bases). The CDR3 consists of 15 residues. Germline lookup yields CDR1 SGHRS and CDR2 YFSETQ. The V gene lost 3 bases and the J gene lost 8 bases, with 17 bases spanning the gap. DNA of the CDR3: TGCGCCAGCAGCTCGGAGGGGACCCCAGGGGAAAAACTGTTTTTT. This encodes CASSSEGTPGEKLFF.

This clone is large (0.1 to 1%) by share. The V and J genes are TRBV20-1 and TRBJ2-5; 8 positions match TRBD2. In germline, CDR1 is DFQATT, CDR2 SNEGSKA (reference sequence). Trimming at V came to 3 bases and at J to 1 base, leaving 7 bases not matched to a gene. The CDR3 has 15 amino acids. This CDR3 reads CSASEDSGTQETQYF. As DNA, the CDR3 is TGCAGTGCTAGTGAAGATAGCGGGACCCAAGAGACCCAGTACTTC.

The V and J genes are TRBV14 and TRBJ2-2, with no clear D. In germline, CDR1 is SGHDN, CDR2 FVKESK. V was pared by 5 bases and J by 6 bases, with 7 bases between. This CDR3 has 12 residues. DNA of the CDR3: TGTGCCAGCAGCTTCACACCCGGGGAGCTGTTTTTT. The encoded protein is CASSFTPGELFF.